This T cell receptor beta chain was observed in a study of shared clonotypes between healthy human individuals. The wider study: Donors consisted of two women and a few men between 18 and 49.

From germline, CDR1 is SGHAT and CDR2 FQDESV (reference sequence). The CDR3 covers 17 residues. V shed 1 base, J shed 2 bases, and the junction held 5 bases outside the gene matches. Measured with immunoSEQ multiplex PCR; TCRdb has only the in-frame clones, and not every one. The repertoire holds more than 850,000 clones, with 75% to 80% as singletons. Study-level points and caveats: Compared with clonotypes that all four donors shared, non-shared clonotypes had lower generation probabilities.

Naive CD45RA+ and memory CD45RA-negative subsets were split from CD4+ cells. A word on this clone: Its antigen is unknown.

The chain uses TRBV11-1 and TRBJ2-5, with 12 positions matching TRBD2. The source of this sequence is a young man in good health. Some clones in this sample may be carry-over from other donors' samples. Sequencing was carried out using memory CD4+ T cells from PBMCs. Subset defined: CD45RA-negative fraction. CDR3 region: CASSLGTSGIPQETQYF. CDR3 nucleotides: TGTGCCAGCAGCTTAGGGACTAGCGGGATCCCGCAAGAGACCCAGTACTTC. Supplemented by reference TRBV11-1 and TRBJ2-5, the full variable domain reads EAEVAQSPRYKITEKSQAVAFWCDPISGHATLYWYRQILGQGPELLVQFQDESVVDDSQLPKDRFSAERLKGVDSTLKIQPAELGDSAMYLCASSLGTSGIPQETQYFGPGTRLLVL.